The 32 T cell receptor beta chains listed next were all sequenced from one sample in a study of shared clonotypes between healthy human individuals (dated by TCRdb to 2020 to 2021). The method behind the library was the immunoSEQ multiplex PCR assay. Drawn from immuneACCESS, this table holds only the in-frame rearrangements with V and J called that TCRdb kept. Clones are partly lost; checked studies trace under half to an unresolved V gene and leave the rest unexplained. The sample data list around 2.5 million clones, and approximately 93% of these were observed just once. The ten largest clones capture about 0.34% of the sample. Sequenced sample: naive CD4+ T cells from PBMCs. Reading the label with the study, this specimen's cell subset or site is: CD45RA+ positively selected. The receptors originated from a man younger than 35 in good health. Some clones in this sample may be carry-over from other donors' samples.

V usage is TRBV7-2 and J usage is TRBJ2-5; TRBD1 agrees at 7 bases. In germline, CDR1 is SGHTA, CDR2 FQGNSA. The ends lost 5 bases at V and 4 bases at J; junction bases unmatched: 13. The CDR3 is 16 residues long. CDR3 sequence (DNA): TGTGCCAGCAGCCAGGACAGGAGTTCGTTGCCAGAGACCCAGTACTTC. This codes for CASSQDRSSLPETQYF.

This rearrangement joins TRBV19 to TRBJ2-3; D perhaps matches TRBD2 (6 bases). Trimming cost V 4 bases and J 6 bases, with 17 bases left between them. This CDR3 has 15 residues. Looked up from germline, CDR1 is LNHDA and CDR2 is SQIVND (reference sequence). The CDR3 loop is CASSTFRGAGDTQYF. The CDR3 DNA follows: TGTGCCAGTAGTACTTTCAGAGGTGCGGGGGATACGCAGTATTTT.

A word on this clone: The same CDR3 is also encoded by other DNA sequences in this sample. The V gene is TRBV28, the J gene TRBJ1-1; no reliable D call. CDR1 MDHEN and CDR2 SYDVKM come from the germline V gene. The CDR3 runs 14 residues. Trimming took off 1 base at V and 2 bases at J, with 8 bases between the two ends. CDR3 in amino acids: CASSLSGPNTEAFF. Here the CDR3 DNA reads TGTGCCAGCAGTTTATCTGGACCTAACACTGAAGCTTTCTTT.

V and J are TRBV27 and TRBJ2-7; D is possibly TRBD2 (6 bases). Trimming shortened V by 6 bases and J by 1 base, and 16 bases separated the two germline ends. CDR1 is MNHEY and CDR2 is SMNVEV in the germline V gene (reference sequence). CDR3 size: 15 residues. CDR3 protein: CASRMTEGRSYEQYF. The CDR3 DNA follows: TGTGCCAGCAGGATGACGGAGGGCAGATCCTACGAGCAGTACTTC.

The chain carries TRBV11-2 and TRBJ1-3; 8 bases fit TRBD1. Germline values: CDR1 SGHAT, CDR2 FQNNGV. This CDR3 has 15 residues. V was clipped by 6 bases and J by 2 bases; unmatched bases: 6. As DNA, the CDR3 is TGTGCCAGCAGTCCGGACAGGGCCACTGGAAACACCATATATTTT. Translating gives CASSPDRATGNTIYF.

This chain joins TRBV28 and TRBJ2-1, with TRBD1 matching over 7 bases. With V trimmed by 5 bases and J by 10 bases, 14 bases remained unmatched. CDR1 is MDHEN and CDR2 is SYDVKM in the germline V gene. CDR3 length: 15 residues. CDR3 DNA: TGTGCCAGCAGTGGGACAGAGGGCCTCGGAATAGAGCAGTTCTTC. Protein: CASSGTEGLGIEQFF.

The CDR3 bases are TGTGCCAGCGGTATGAACTACGAGCAGTACTTC. It translates to CASGMNYEQYF. The J gene is TRBJ2-7, the V gene TRBV6-6; D unclear. Germline V gene data show CDR1 as MNHNY and CDR2 as SVGAGI (reference sequence). Deletions cut 8 bases from V and 3 bases from J, with 8 bases between. The CDR3 runs 11 residues.

The rearrangement joins TRBV6-1 to TRBJ2-2; 12 bases align to TRBD2. This CDR3 has 15 residues. Looked up from germline, CDR1 is MNHNS and CDR2 is SASEGT. J lost 5 bases, V lost 7 bases, and 5 bases had no gene match. CDR3 nucleotides: TGTGCCAGCAAGTCGGGACTAGCGGGTACCGGGGAGCTGTTTTTT. Protein: CASKSGLAGTGELFF.

The V call is TRBV7-3, the J call TRBJ2-3; the D gene could be TRBD1 or TRBD2 (6 bases each). CDR1 is SGHTA, CDR2 FQGTGA, per germline. The CDR3 is 15 amino acids. Trimming shortened V by 5 bases and J by 5 bases, and 17 bases separated the two germline ends. CDR3: CASSPGALRVDTQYF. The CDR3 DNA reads TGTGCCAGCAGCCCGGGGGCGCTGAGGGTAGATACGCAGTATTTT.

The CDR3, as DNA: TGTGCCAGCAGGGCACTAGCGGGAGGGCCCGGCGAGCAGTTCTTC. It codes for CASRALAGGPGEQFF. The rearrangement joins TRBV6-6 to TRBJ2-1, with 13 bases identical to TRBD2. The V and J ends lost 6 bases and 10 bases, in that order; junction bases with no gene match: 9. The CDR3 loop spans 15 amino acids. CDR1 is MNHNY and CDR2 is SVGAGI in the germline V gene (reference sequence).

J is TRBJ2-7 and V is TRBV7-2, with 9 bases aligning to TRBD1. CDR1 is SGHTA, CDR2 FQGNSA, per germline. CDR3 size: 15 residues. Germline trimming cut 0 bases from V and 6 bases from J; bases unmatched to any gene: 6. CDR3 nucleotide sequence: TGTGCCAGCAGCTTAGCTGGCGTGACAGGGGGCGAGCAGTACTTC. Protein sequence: CASSLAGVTGGEQYF.

This clone was counted a single time. This rearrangement joins TRBV5-1 to TRBJ1-3; D is ambiguous. Germline loops: CDR1 SGHRS, CDR2 YFSETQ. The CDR3 contains 15 residues. With 3 bases removed from V and 2 bases from J, the gap between germline ends came to 12 bases. The DNA for the CDR3 is TGCGCCAGCAGCTACAGACTACAGACTGGAAACACCATATATTTT. Its protein is CASSYRLQTGNTIYF. Combining the CDR3 with reference TRBV5-1 and TRBJ1-3 gives the whole variable domain KAGVTQTPRYLIKTRGQQVTLSCSPISGHRSVSWYQQTPGQGLQFLFEYFSETQRNKGNFPGRFSGRQFSNSRSEMNVSTLELGDSALYLCASSYRLQTGNTIYFGEGSWLTVV.

This clone was picked up one time. The gene calls are TRBV27 and TRBJ2-1; TRBD2 matches at 7 bases. From germline, CDR1 is MNHEY and CDR2 SMNVEV (reference sequence). The CDR3 extends over 15 amino acids. V lost 7 bases to trimming and J lost 4 bases; unmatched junction nucleotides: 10. As DNA, the CDR3 is TGTGCCAGCAAAGTAGGAGCTAGCGGATACAATGAGCAGTTCTTC. Residues: CASKVGASGYNEQFF.

The chain joins TRBV11-2 to TRBJ2-1; D ambiguous. Trimming left V 5 bases short and J 2 bases short, with 13 bases between. The CDR3 covers 15 residues. The germline gives CDR1 SGHAT, CDR2 FQNNGV. The CDR3 reads CASSDDPFTYNEQFF. The CDR3 coding sequence is TGTGCCAGCAGCGACGACCCTTTCACCTACAATGAGCAGTTCTTC.

The V and J genes are TRBV4-3 and TRBJ1-4; D gene ambiguous. CDR3 size: 16 residues. Looked up from germline, CDR1 is LGHNA and CDR2 is YSLEER. Trimming cost V 3 bases and J 5 bases, with 16 bases left between them. The CDR3 coding sequence is TGCGCCAGCAGCCACGGCGGGAGTCCCTTCAATGAAAAACTGTTTTTT. Encoded protein: CASSHGGSPFNEKLFF.

This chain connects TRBV18 to TRBJ1-3; the D is unclear. Germline CDR1 reads KGHSH; CDR2 reads LQKENI. Deletions cut 6 bases from V and 1 base from J, with 16 bases between. This CDR3 spans 16 amino acids. DNA for the CDR3: TGTGCCAGCTCTCTCTCTTCGGTGGGTTCTGGAAACACCATATATTTT. Its protein product is CASSLSSVGSGNTIYF.

V and J are TRBV5-1 and TRBJ2-5, with a possible D match to TRBD2 (6 bases). CDR3 length: 14 amino acids. The germline V and J ends were trimmed by 6 bases and 5 bases, with 17 bases remaining between them. The germline gives CDR1 SGHRS, CDR2 YFSETQ. The chain's CDR3 is CASMRAGPRETQYF. CDR3 bases: TGCGCCAGCATGAGGGCGGGGCCAAGGGAGACCCAGTACTTC. The whole variable domain, remainder taken from reference TRBV5-1 and TRBJ2-5, is KAGVTQTPRYLIKTRGQQVTLSCSPISGHRSVSWYQQTPGQGLQFLFEYFSETQRNKGNFPGRFSGRQFSNSRSEMNVSTLELGDSALYLCASMRAGPRETQYFGPGTRLLVL.

The rearrangement joins TRBV7-9 to TRBJ1-2; possibly TRBD1 for D (5 bases). Germline CDR1 is SEHNR and CDR2 is FQNEAQ (reference sequence). This CDR3 has 16 residues. V lost 4 bases and J 3 bases, leaving 18 bases between the germline ends. The CDR3 is CASSSPGGPGDYGYTF. DNA of the CDR3: TGTGCCAGCAGCTCCCCGGGGGGACCTGGGGACTATGGCTACACCTTC.

The chain is built from TRBV5-6 and TRBJ1-3; tentative D call: TRBD1 (5 bases). Trimming stripped 0 bases from V and 3 bases from J, with 13 bases between. The CDR3 loop spans 16 amino acids. Germline CDR1 is SGHDT and CDR2 is YYEEEE. CDR3 protein: CASSLGYRDYGNTIYF. In DNA form, the CDR3 reads TGTGCCAGCAGCTTGGGTTATCGGGACTATGGAAACACCATATATTTT.

With respect to this clone: The identical CDR3 is also encoded by other nucleotide sequences in the sample. V and J are TRBV5-1 and TRBJ2-5, with TRBD2 matching 11 bases. The CDR3 is made up of 15 amino acids. Germline lookup yields CDR1 SGHRS and CDR2 YFSETQ. J gave up 2 bases and V 4 bases, and 4 bases lay outside the gene matches. The CDR3 loop reads CASSPGLAAQETQYF. The CDR3 DNA follows: TGCGCCAGCAGCCCGGGACTAGCGGCACAAGAGACCCAGTACTTC.

The V call is TRBV10-3, the J call TRBJ1-2, with a tentative D call TRBD1 (5 bases). V was cut by 5 bases and J by 3 bases, with 22 bases left in between. CDR3 length: 17 amino acids. In germline, CDR1 is ENHRY, CDR2 SYGVKD. CDR3 loop: CAISKWSGDQGDYGYTF. In DNA, the CDR3 is TGTGCCATCAGTAAATGGAGTGGGGATCAAGGGGACTATGGCTACACCTTC.

The chain combines TRBV14 with TRBJ2-1; 8 bases match TRBD2. Germline CDR1 and CDR2: SGHDN and FVKESK. The CDR3 totals 18 residues. V shed 0 bases and J 0 bases; nucleotides not matched to a gene: 7. CDR3 in amino acids: CASSQDLPLADSYNEQFF. Written as DNA, the CDR3 is TGTGCCAGCAGCCAAGATCTCCCACTAGCGGACTCCTACAATGAGCAGTTCTTC.

The V and J genes are TRBV11-2 and TRBJ2-1, with D uncertain. This CDR3 region has 15 residues. Trimming pared 1 base from V and 0 bases from J, leaving 7 bases between. Germline V lookup: CDR1 SGHAT, CDR2 FQNNGV. CDR3 loop: CASSLVVNSYNEQFF. CDR3 DNA: TGTGCCAGCAGCTTAGTGGTTAACTCCTACAATGAGCAGTTCTTC. Full variable domain (missing parts from reference TRBV11-2 and TRBJ2-1): EAGVAQSPRYKIIEKRQSVAFWCNPISGHATLYWYQQILGQGPKLLIQFQNNGVVDDSQLPKDRFSAERLKGVDSTLKIQPAKLEDSAVYLCASSLVVNSYNEQFFGPGTRLTVL.

This chain joins TRBV28 and TRBJ2-2, with 8 positions matching TRBD1. The CDR3 spans 14 residues. CDR1 is MDHEN, CDR2 SYDVKM, per germline. The trim removed 5 bases at V and 6 bases at J, leaving 5 bases unmatched. CDR3 residues: CASSPDRDAGELFF. CDR3 bases: TGTGCCAGCAGTCCGGACAGGGATGCCGGGGAGCTGTTTTTT.

The chain joins TRBV6-1 to TRBJ2-3; unclear D gene. CDR1 and CDR2 from the germline V gene are MNHNS and SASEGT. This CDR3 has 12 residues. Trimming shortened V by 2 bases and J by 4 bases, and 4 bases separated the two germline ends. CDR3 residues: CASSEWADTQYF. The DNA for the CDR3 is TGTGCCAGCAGTGAATGGGCAGATACGCAGTATTTT.

V and J are TRBV20-1 and TRBJ2-7; tentatively, D is TRBD2 (6 bases). Germline V gives CDR1 DFQATT, CDR2 SNEGSKA (reference sequence). The CDR3 has 11 amino acids. The CDR3 region is CSLEGFYEQYF. CDR3 nucleotides: TGCAGCCTGGAGGGTTTCTACGAGCAGTACTTC.

V usage is TRBV11-2 and J usage is TRBJ2-2; D may correspond to TRBD1 or TRBD2 (5 bases each). Germline V gene lookup returns CDR1 SGHAT and CDR2 FQNNGV. The CDR3 length is 15 residues. V lost 5 bases and J lost 0, with 10 bases in between. The CDR3 spells CASSRDGANTGELFF. The CDR3 nucleotides read TGTGCCAGCAGCCGGGACGGCGCGAACACCGGGGAGCTGTTTTTT.

The rearrangement joins TRBV27 to TRBJ2-7, with 9 bases lining up with TRBD1. V lost 6 bases to trimming and J lost 3 bases; unmatched junction nucleotides: 12. The CDR3 sequence is 16 residues long. Germline-derived CDR1 and CDR2 are MNHEY and SMNVEV (reference sequence). The CDR3 coding sequence is TGTGCCAGCAGAAGAAATCTGGGGGACAGGGTCTACGAGCAGTACTTC. Encoded protein: CASRRNLGDRVYEQYF.

This rearrangement joins TRBV5-1 to TRBJ1-1; D call uncertain. The V end lost 0 bases, the J end lost 2 bases, and 11 bases lay between the germline ends. Germline V gene sequence: CDR1 SGHRS, CDR2 YFSETQ. This CDR3 has 15 residues. The CDR3 coding sequence is TGCGCCAGCAGCTTGGCGGCAGGCGGTAACACTGAAGCTTTCTTT. Translating gives CASSLAAGGNTEAFF. Together with reference TRBV5-1 and TRBJ1-1, the CDR3 gives the full variable domain: KAGVTQTPRYLIKTRGQQVTLSCSPISGHRSVSWYQQTPGQGLQFLFEYFSETQRNKGNFPGRFSGRQFSNSRSEMNVSTLELGDSALYLCASSLAAGGNTEAFFGQGTRLTVV.

The chain uses TRBV15 and TRBJ2-1; no reliable D call. The length of the CDR3 is 14 residues. Germline V lookup: CDR1 LNHNV, CDR2 YYDKDF (reference sequence). V was cut by 2 bases and J by 7 bases, with 12 bases left in between. The CDR3 DNA sequence: TGTGCCACCAGCAGACCCCAAACGGTTAATGAGCAGTTCTTC. Protein sequence: CATSRPQTVNEQFF.

The chain employs TRBV7-3 and TRBJ1-4; D is uncertain. The CDR3 spans 13 residues. Trimming shortened V by 5 bases and J by 10 bases, and 14 bases separated the two germline ends. Germline CDR1 is SGHTA and CDR2 is FQGTGA. The CDR3 loop reads CASSPVGPRKLFF. The CDR3 DNA follows: TGTGCCAGCAGCCCCGTAGGCCCTCGAAAACTGTTTTTT.

This rearrangement joins TRBV6-6 to TRBJ2-3; no clear D gene. CDR3 length: 13 residues. With 6 bases removed from V and 3 bases from J, the gap between germline ends came to 10 bases. Germline CDR1 is MNHNY and CDR2 is SVGAGI (reference sequence). As DNA, the CDR3 is TGTGCCAGCAGCCGGGCCTTAACAGATACGCAGTATTTT. Residues: CASSRALTDTQYF.